These 30 T cell receptor beta chains originate from one sample sequenced in a study of T cell responses to AZD1222 COVID-19 vaccine. This table comes from immunoSEQ multiplex PCR, and its TCRdb copy is limited to in-frame clones, with some not included. The sample lists about 120,000 clones; approximately 90% were seen once. The input for sequencing was peripheral blood, taken 28 days after the second AZD1222 dose. The source of these receptors is an adult who received the AZD1222 COVID-19 vaccine.

This chain joins TRBV29-1 and TRBJ1-2; D is ambiguous. Germline V CDR1 and CDR2: SQVTM, ANQGSEA. The germline V and J ends were trimmed by 7 bases and 6 bases, with 15 bases remaining between them. CDR3 length: 12 amino acids. CDR3 coding DNA: TGCAGCGCCCAAGGCGGGGTGGATGGCTACACCTTC. This translates into CSAQGGVDGYTF.

This clone has a single count. This sequence joins TRBV15 and TRBJ2-1; the match to TRBD2 covers 10 bases. J gave up 8 bases and V 0 bases, and 7 bases lay outside the gene matches. Germline V gene sequence: CDR1 LNHNV, CDR2 YYDKDF (reference sequence). The length of the CDR3 is 16 residues. As DNA, the CDR3 is TGTGCCACCAGCAGAGATCGCCTAGCGGGGGTCGATGAGCAGTTCTTC. Protein product: CATSRDRLAGVDEQFF.

V is TRBV12-3 or TRBV12-4 and J is TRBJ1-2; D is ambiguous. Trimming pared 3 bases from V and 7 bases from J, leaving 12 bases between. The length of the CDR3 is 13 residues. CDR3 bases: TGTGCCAGCAGTTTGTTTCGGGGTTTTGGCTACACCTTC. This gives the protein CASSLFRGFGYTF.

The chain couples TRBV27 to TRBJ1-6, with 7 bases matching TRBD1. The CDR3 sequence is 17 residues long. V shed 6 bases and J 9 bases; nucleotides not matched to a gene: 17. Germline V gene data show CDR1 as MNHEY and CDR2 as SMNVEV (reference sequence). The CDR3 spells CASRPLTGTEKGSPLHF. CDR3 coding DNA: TGTGCCAGCAGGCCACTCACCGGGACAGAGAAAGGTTCACCCCTCCACTTT.

In DNA, the CDR3 is TGTGCCAGCAGCTTTTGGGGAAATTCACCCCTCCACTTT. Translating it yields CASSFWGNSPLHF. The chain employs TRBV7-9 and TRBJ1-6; no definite D call. Germline values: CDR1 SEHNR, CDR2 FQNEAQ (reference sequence). V was clipped by 3 bases and J by 7 bases, with 7 bases between them. The CDR3 has 13 amino acids.

This chain joins TRBV19 and TRBJ1-5, with a possible D match to TRBD1 (5 bases). The V gene lost 5 bases and the J gene lost 2 bases, with 22 bases spanning the gap. The CDR3 is 18 residues long. Germline values: CDR1 LNHDA, CDR2 SQIVND (reference sequence). The DNA for the CDR3 is TGTGCCAGTAGTCGTCCCGGACTGGGGGTGGGGGGCAATCAGCCCCAGCATTTT. It yields the protein CASSRPGLGVGGNQPQHF. The variable domain in full, with the rest retrieved from reference TRBV19 and TRBJ1-5, is DGGITQSPKYLFRKEGQNVTLSCEQNLNHDAMYWYRQDPGQGLRLIYYSQIVNDFQKGDIAEGYSVSREKKESFPLTVTSAQKNPTAFYLCASSRPGLGVGGNQPQHFGDGTRLSIL.

The J gene is TRBJ1-2, the V gene TRBV6-2 or TRBV6-3, with no clear D. Trimming removed 4 bases from V and 8 bases from J, with 11 bases in between. The CDR3 sequence is 12 residues long. CDR1 is MNHEY and CDR2 is SVGEGT in the germline V gene. The CDR3 loop reads CASSLGSGGYTF. CDR3 DNA: TGTGCCAGCAGTTTGGGCTCGGGGGGCTACACCTTC.

The chain recombines TRBV9 with TRBJ1-5, with D perhaps matching TRBD1 (5 bases). The germline CDR1 and CDR2 sequences are SGDLS and YYNGEE. Trimming stripped 2 bases from V and 3 bases from J, with 9 bases between. This CDR3 is built from 14 residues. The CDR3 nucleotides read TGTGCCAGCAGCGTGGGGGATACCAATCAGCCCCAGCATTTT. The encoded protein is CASSVGDTNQPQHF.

This clone was counted a single time. This rearrangement joins TRBV6-5 to TRBJ1-5; D is uncertain. The V and J ends lost 6 bases and 3 bases respectively, with 9 bases between them. CDR1 and CDR2 (germline): MNHEY, SVGAGI. The CDR3 extends over 13 amino acids. The CDR3 bases are TGTGCCAGCAGCGAGATTAACAATCAGCCCCAGCATTTT. This gives the protein CASSEINNQPQHF.

The CDR3, as DNA: TGCAGCGTTGATGTAGTGGGGACAGAGAATGGCTACACCTTC. As protein: CSVDVVGTENGYTF. This chain uses TRBV29-1 with TRBJ1-2; 7 bases line up with TRBD1. In germline, CDR1 is SQVTM, CDR2 ANQGSEA. Trimming at V came to 3 bases and at J to 6 bases, leaving 10 bases not matched to a gene. This CDR3 comprises 14 residues.

On this clone itself: An end of the junction does not agree with germline; a read error may underlie this. The gene calls are TRBV7-7 and TRBJ2-3, with 10 bases identical to TRBD1. Germline-derived CDR1 and CDR2 are SSHAT and FNYEAQ (reference sequence). The CDR3 spans 15 residues. This CDR3 is CASSLRTGGGDTQYF. CDR3 DNA: TGTGCTAGCAGCTTGCGGACAGGGGGAGGAGATACGCAGTATTTT.

The chain employs TRBV10-3 and TRBJ1-2; TRBD1 might be the D (5 bases). The CDR3 contains 16 residues. From germline, CDR1 is ENHRY and CDR2 SYGVKD. The V end was cut by 2 bases, the J end by 4 bases, with 17 bases between. As DNA, the CDR3 is TGTGCCATCAGTGAGAAATCATTAAGACAGTTCTATGGCTACACCTTC. Protein sequence: CAISEKSLRQFYGYTF.

This rearrangement joins TRBV5-5 to TRBJ1-1; D not resolved. Germline V gene sequence: CDR1 SGHKS, CDR2 YYEKEE (reference sequence). The ends were cut back, 0 bases at V and 1 base at J, with 7 bases in the middle. There are 14 residues in the CDR3. The CDR3 loop reads CASSLAGSNTEAFF. The CDR3 DNA sequence: TGTGCCAGCAGCTTGGCCGGATCGAACACTGAAGCTTTCTTT.

The CDR3 is CASSRVAGDTYEQYF. For the CDR3, the DNA is TGTGCCAGCAGCCGCGTAGCGGGGGACACCTACGAGCAGTACTTC. The V call is TRBV14, the J call TRBJ2-7; TRBD2 aligns across 9 bases. Germline V CDR1 and CDR2: SGHDN, FVKESK. This CDR3 contains 15 residues. Unmatched junction bases numbered 6, after V lost 4 bases and J lost 2 bases.

The chain recombines TRBV18 with TRBJ1-1; TRBD1 matches 7 bases. CDR3 length: 16 residues. Losses at the gene ends were 4 bases for V and 0 bases for J; bases not matched to a gene: 8. The germline gives CDR1 KGHSH, CDR2 LQKENI. The chain's CDR3 is CASSLATGKMNTEAFF. CDR3 DNA: TGTGCCAGCTCACTGGCGACAGGGAAAATGAACACTGAAGCTTTCTTT.

V is TRBV28 and J is TRBJ2-4; D unresolved. Germline CDR1 is MDHEN and CDR2 is SYDVKM. The CDR3 runs 13 residues. V was pared by 8 bases and J by 0 bases, with 8 bases between. Here the CDR3 reads CASGELAKNIQYF. DNA of the CDR3: TGTGCCAGCGGAGAATTAGCCAAAAACATTCAGTACTTC.

This chain joins TRBV11-1 and TRBJ2-2; perhaps D is TRBD1 or TRBD2 (5 bases each). This CDR3 is 13 amino acids long. Trimming removed 5 bases from V and 10 bases from J, with 14 bases in between. In germline, CDR1 is SGHAT, CDR2 FQDESV (reference sequence). For the CDR3, the DNA is TGTGCCAGCAGCCCTCGGGACCTAACGGAGCTGTTTTTT. This gives the protein CASSPRDLTELFF.

This chain uses TRBV28 with TRBJ2-7; D gene unclear. Germline CDR1 is MDHEN and CDR2 is SYDVKM. Trimming pared 5 bases from V and 7 bases from J, leaving 15 bases between. The CDR3 runs to 13 residues. CDR3 DNA: TGTGCCAGCAGTACAATTATGGTGCCTGAGCAGTACTTC. Translation: CASSTIMVPEQYF. The complete variable domain, with remaining parts taken from reference TRBV28 and TRBJ2-7, reads DVKVTQSSRYLVKRTGEKVFLECVQDMDHENMFWYRQDPGLGLRLIYFSYDVKMKEKGDIPEGYSVSREKKERFSLILESASTNQTSMYLCASSTIMVPEQYFGPGTRLTVT.

The J gene is TRBJ2-3, the V gene TRBV7-2, with a possible D match to TRBD2 (6 bases). V lost 3 bases and J lost 4, with 14 bases in between. This CDR3 is 15 amino acids long. Germline CDR1 and CDR2: SGHTA and FQGNSA. The CDR3 DNA sequence: TGTGCCAGCAGCTTGGGTCAACTAGCTGCAGATACGCAGTATTTT. It encodes CASSLGQLAADTQYF.

V and J are TRBV3-1 (or the pseudogene TRBV3-2) and TRBJ1-2; weak D call: TRBD1 (5 bases). Germline V gene lookup returns CDR1 LGHDT and CDR2 YNNKEL (reference sequence). The V gene lost 5 bases and the J gene lost 3 bases, with 13 bases spanning the gap. The CDR3 extends over 14 amino acids. The CDR3 DNA reads as TGTGCCAGCAGCTGGCTACAGGTGGACTATGGCTACACCTTC. Translation: CASSWLQVDYGYTF.

The chain links TRBV6-5 to TRBJ1-1, with TRBD1 as a possible D gene (6 bases). The germline V and J ends were trimmed by 2 bases and 9 bases, with 7 bases remaining between them. Germline-derived CDR1 and CDR2 are MNHEY and SVGAGI. This CDR3 comprises 11 residues. The CDR3 DNA is TGTGCCAGCAGTTACGGGGGCCAAGCTTTCTTT. Its protein product is CASSYGGQAFF.

The chain carries TRBV28 and TRBJ1-6, with D possibly TRBD1 on 6 matching bases. Germline CDR1 is MDHEN and CDR2 is SYDVKM. The CDR3 extends over 15 amino acids. V was pared by 1 base and J by 5 bases, with 9 bases between. The CDR3 bases are TGTGCCAGCAGTTTATTAGCAGGGGATAATTCACCCCTCCACTTT. Protein sequence: CASSLLAGDNSPLHF.

The chain recombines TRBV9 with TRBJ2-3; D gene ambiguous. Germline V gene sequence: CDR1 SGDLS, CDR2 YYNGEE. V was pared by 0 bases and J by 3 bases, with 5 bases between. The CDR3 sequence is 13 residues long. DNA of the CDR3: TGTGCCAGCAGCGTAGGCAGGACAGATACGCAGTATTTT. Its protein product is CASSVGRTDTQYF.

This chain links TRBV4-1 with TRBJ2-5; D ambiguous. V lost 4 bases and J 4 bases, leaving 16 bases between the germline ends. The germline gives CDR1 MGHRA, CDR2 YSYEKL. The CDR3 covers 15 residues. The CDR3, as DNA: TGCGCCAGCAGCCCCTTAGAAAGGGCTGGAGAGACCCAGTACTTC. It translates to CASSPLERAGETQYF.

The CDR3 loop reads CASSIGGQGLNSPLHF. DNA of the CDR3: TGTGCCAGTAGTATTGGTGGACAGGGATTAAATTCACCCCTCCACTTT. The V and J genes are TRBV19 and TRBJ1-6, with TRBD1 matching over 8 bases. CDR3 length: 16 residues. Germline CDR1 is LNHDA and CDR2 is SQIVND (reference sequence). V lost 3 bases, J lost 7 bases, and 8 bases stayed unmatched.

The J gene is TRBJ2-1, the V gene TRBV7-8; 8 bases agree with TRBD2. CDR1 SGHVS and CDR2 FQNEAQ come from the germline V gene. CDR3 size: 15 residues. Trimming cost V 3 bases and J 7 bases; bases outside gene matches: 8. The CDR3 nucleotides read TGTGCCAGCAGCTTTGTTCTAGCGGGCATAAATGAGCAGTTCTTC. It yields the protein CASSFVLAGINEQFF.

The chain uses TRBV5-1 and TRBJ1-1, with no clear D. CDR3 length: 15 residues. V lost 1 base and J 0 bases, leaving 10 bases between the germline ends. From germline, CDR1 is SGHRS and CDR2 YFSETQ. The CDR3 DNA is TGCGCCAGCAGCTTGTCCTCGGGTTTGAACACTGAAGCTTTCTTT. The encoded protein is CASSLSSGLNTEAFF.

The chain has TRBV28 and TRBJ1-1; perhaps TRBD1 as D (5 bases). Germline CDR1 reads MDHEN; CDR2 reads SYDVKM. CDR3 length equals 12 residues. The ends were cut back, 8 bases at V and 9 bases at J, with 16 bases in the middle. The CDR3 DNA sequence: TGTGCCAGCCTACCCAAGCAGGGAAAAGCTTTCTTT. Translation gives CASLPKQGKAFF. Based on the CDR3 plus reference TRBV28 and TRBJ1-1, the full variable domain is DVKVTQSSRYLVKRTGEKVFLECVQDMDHENMFWYRQDPGLGLRLIYFSYDVKMKEKGDIPEGYSVSREKKERFSLILESASTNQTSMYLCASLPKQGKAFFGQGTRLTVV.

The genes are TRBV7-3 and TRBJ2-1; D may be TRBD1 (5 bases). The CDR3 runs 15 residues. The V end was cut by 2 bases, the J end by 3 bases, with 11 bases between. Germline CDR1 reads SGHTA; CDR2 reads FQGTGA. The CDR3 here is CASSLGQVNYNEQFF. The DNA for the CDR3 is TGTGCCAGCAGCTTAGGACAAGTCAACTACAATGAGCAGTTCTTC. The complete variable domain, with remaining parts taken from reference TRBV7-3 and TRBJ2-1, reads GAGVSQTPSNKVTEKGKYVELRCDPISGHTALYWYRQSLGQGPEFLIYFQGTGAADDSGLPNDRFFAVRPEGSVSTLKIQRTERGDSAVYLCASSLGQVNYNEQFFGPGTRLTVL.

V is TRBV7-6 and J is TRBJ1-4, with D uncertain. The CDR3 runs to 15 residues. CDR1 SGHVS and CDR2 FNYEAQ come from the germline V gene. The V gene lost 1 base and the J gene lost 6 bases, with 12 bases spanning the gap. As DNA, the CDR3 is TGTGCCAGCAGCTTAGGTGTCGGGTTTGATGAAAAACTGTTTTTT. It yields the protein CASSLGVGFDEKLFF.